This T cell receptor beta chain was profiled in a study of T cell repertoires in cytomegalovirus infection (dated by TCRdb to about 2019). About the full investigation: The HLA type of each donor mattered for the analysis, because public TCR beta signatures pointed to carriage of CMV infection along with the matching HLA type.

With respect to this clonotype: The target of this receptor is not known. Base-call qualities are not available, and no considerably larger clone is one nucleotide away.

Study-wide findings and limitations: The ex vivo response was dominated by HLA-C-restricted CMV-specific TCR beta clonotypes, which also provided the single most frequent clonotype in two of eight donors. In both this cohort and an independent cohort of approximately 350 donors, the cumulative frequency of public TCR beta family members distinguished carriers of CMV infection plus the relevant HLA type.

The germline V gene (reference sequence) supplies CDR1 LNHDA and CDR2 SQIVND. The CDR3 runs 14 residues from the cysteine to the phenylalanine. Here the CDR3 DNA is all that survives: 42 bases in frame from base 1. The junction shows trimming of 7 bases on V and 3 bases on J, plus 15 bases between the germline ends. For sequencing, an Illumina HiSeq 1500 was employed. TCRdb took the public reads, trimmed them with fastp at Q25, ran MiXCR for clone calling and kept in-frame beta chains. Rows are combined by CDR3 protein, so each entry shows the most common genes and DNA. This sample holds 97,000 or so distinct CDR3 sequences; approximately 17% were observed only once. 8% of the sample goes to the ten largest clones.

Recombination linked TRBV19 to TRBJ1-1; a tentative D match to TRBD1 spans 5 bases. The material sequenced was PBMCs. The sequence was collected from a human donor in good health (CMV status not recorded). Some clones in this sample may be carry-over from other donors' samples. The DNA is TGTGCCAGTACCCCCGGGGCGGGAGACACTGAAGCTTTCTTT. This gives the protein CASTPGAGDTEAFF.